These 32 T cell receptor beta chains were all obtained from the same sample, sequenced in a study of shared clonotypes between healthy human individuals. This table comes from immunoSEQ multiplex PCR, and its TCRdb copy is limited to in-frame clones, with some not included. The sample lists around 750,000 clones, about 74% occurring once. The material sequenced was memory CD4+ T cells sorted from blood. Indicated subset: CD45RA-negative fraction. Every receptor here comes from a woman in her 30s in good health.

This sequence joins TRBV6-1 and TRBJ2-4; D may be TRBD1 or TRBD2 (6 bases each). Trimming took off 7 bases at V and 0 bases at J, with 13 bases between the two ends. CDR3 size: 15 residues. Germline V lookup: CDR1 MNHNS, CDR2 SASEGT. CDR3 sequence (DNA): TGTGCCAGCAAATCGGGGGCCGGAGCCAAAAACATTCAGTACTTC. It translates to CASKSGAGAKNIQYF.

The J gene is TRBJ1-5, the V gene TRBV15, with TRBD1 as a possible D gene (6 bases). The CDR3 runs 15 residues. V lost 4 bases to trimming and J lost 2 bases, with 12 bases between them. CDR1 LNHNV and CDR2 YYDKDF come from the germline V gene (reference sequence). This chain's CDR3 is CATSKQGRGNQPQHF. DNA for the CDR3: TGTGCCACCAGCAAACAGGGACGGGGCAATCAGCCCCAGCATTTT.

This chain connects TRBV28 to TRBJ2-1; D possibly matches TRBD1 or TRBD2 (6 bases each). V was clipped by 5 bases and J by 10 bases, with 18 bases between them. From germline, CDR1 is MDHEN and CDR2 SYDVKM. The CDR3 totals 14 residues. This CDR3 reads CASSRPGAVAEQFF. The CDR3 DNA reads TGTGCCAGCAGTCGCCCGGGGGCGGTGGCCGAGCAGTTCTTC.

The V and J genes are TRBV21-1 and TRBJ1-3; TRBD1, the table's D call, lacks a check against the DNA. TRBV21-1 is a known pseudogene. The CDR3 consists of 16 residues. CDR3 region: CASSKGDNASGNTIYF. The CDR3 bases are TGTGCCAGCAGCAAAGGGGACAATGCCTCTGGAAACACCATATATTTT.

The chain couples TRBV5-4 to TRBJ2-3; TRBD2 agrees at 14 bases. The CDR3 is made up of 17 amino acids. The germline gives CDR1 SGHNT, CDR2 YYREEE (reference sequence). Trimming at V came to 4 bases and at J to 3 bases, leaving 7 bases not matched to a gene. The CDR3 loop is CASSTPGTSGRTDTQYF. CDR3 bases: TGTGCCAGCAGCACACCCGGGACTAGCGGGAGAACAGATACGCAGTATTTT.

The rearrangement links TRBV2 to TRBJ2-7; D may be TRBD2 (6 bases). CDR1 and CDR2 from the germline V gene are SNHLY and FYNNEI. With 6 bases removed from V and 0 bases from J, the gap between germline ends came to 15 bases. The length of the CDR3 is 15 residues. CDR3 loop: CASSPTGLGSYEQYF. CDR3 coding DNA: TGTGCCAGCAGCCCTACGGGACTCGGCTCCTACGAGCAGTACTTC.

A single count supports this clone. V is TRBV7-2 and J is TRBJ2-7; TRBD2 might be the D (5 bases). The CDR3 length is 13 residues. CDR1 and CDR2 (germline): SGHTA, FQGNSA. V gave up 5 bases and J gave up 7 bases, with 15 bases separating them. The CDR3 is CASSVQRLREQYF. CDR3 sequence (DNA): TGTGCCAGCAGCGTTCAACGACTACGGGAGCAGTACTTC.

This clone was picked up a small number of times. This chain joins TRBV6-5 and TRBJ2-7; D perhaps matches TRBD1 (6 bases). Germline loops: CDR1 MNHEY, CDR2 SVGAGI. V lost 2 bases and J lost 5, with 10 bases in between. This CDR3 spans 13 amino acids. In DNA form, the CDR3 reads TGTGCCAGCAGTTACAACAGGGACGACGAGCAGTACTTC. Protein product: CASSYNRDDEQYF.

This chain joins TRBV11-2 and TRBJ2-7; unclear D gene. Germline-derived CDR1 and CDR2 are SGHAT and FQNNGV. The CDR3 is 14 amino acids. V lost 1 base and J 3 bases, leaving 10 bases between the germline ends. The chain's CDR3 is CASSLGKRLYEQYF. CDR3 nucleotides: TGTGCCAGCAGCTTAGGTAAACGGCTCTACGAGCAGTACTTC. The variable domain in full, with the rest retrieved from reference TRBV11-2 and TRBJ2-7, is EAGVAQSPRYKIIEKRQSVAFWCNPISGHATLYWYQQILGQGPKLLIQFQNNGVVDDSQLPKDRFSAERLKGVDSTLKIQPAKLEDSAVYLCASSLGKRLYEQYFGPGTRLTVT.

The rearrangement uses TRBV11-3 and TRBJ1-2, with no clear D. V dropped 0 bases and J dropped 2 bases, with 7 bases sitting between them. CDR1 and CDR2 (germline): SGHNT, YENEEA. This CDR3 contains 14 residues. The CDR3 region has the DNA TGTGCCAGCAGCTTAGAAGAACAGAACTATGGCTACACCTTC. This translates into CASSLEEQNYGYTF.

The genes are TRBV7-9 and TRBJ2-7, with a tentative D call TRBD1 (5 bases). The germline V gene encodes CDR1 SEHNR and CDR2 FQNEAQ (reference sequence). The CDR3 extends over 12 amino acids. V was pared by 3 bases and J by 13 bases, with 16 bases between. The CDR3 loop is CASSLGRQLRYF. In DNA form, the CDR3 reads TGTGCCAGCAGCTTGGGCAGACAGTTACGTTACTTC. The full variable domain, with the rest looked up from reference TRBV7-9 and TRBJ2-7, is DTGVSQNPRHKITKRGQNVTFRCDPISEHNRLYWYRQTLGQGPEFLTYFQNEAQLEKSRLLSDRFSAERPKGSFSTLEIQRTEQGDSAMYLCASSLGRQLRYFGPGTRLTVT.

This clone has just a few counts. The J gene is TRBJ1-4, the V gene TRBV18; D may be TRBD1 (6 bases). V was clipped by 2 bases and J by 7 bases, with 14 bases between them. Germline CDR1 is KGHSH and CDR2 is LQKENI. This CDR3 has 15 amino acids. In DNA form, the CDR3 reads TGTGCCAGCTCACCAGATTTGACAGGAGTTGAAAAACTGTTTTTT. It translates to CASSPDLTGVEKLFF.

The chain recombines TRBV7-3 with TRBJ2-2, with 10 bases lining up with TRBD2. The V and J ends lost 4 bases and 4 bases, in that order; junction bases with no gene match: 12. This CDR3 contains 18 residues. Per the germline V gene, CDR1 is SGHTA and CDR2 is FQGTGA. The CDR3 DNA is TGTGCCAGCAGCTCGGGAGGGCTAGCGGGAGTGGGCACCGGGGAGCTGTTTTTT. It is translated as CASSSGGLAGVGTGELFF.

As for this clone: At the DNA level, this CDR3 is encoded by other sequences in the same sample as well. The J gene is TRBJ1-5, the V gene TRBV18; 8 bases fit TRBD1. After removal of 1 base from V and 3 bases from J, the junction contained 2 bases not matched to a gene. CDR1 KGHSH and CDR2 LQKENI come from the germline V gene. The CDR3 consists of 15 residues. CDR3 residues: CASSPLGQDNQPQHF. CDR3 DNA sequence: TGTGCCAGCTCACCACTGGGACAGGACAATCAGCCCCAGCATTTT.

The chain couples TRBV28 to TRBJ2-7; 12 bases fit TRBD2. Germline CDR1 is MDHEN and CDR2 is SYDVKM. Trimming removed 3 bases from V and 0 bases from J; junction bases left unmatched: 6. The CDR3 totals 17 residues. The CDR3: CASSFTSGRPNSYEQYF. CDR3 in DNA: TGTGCCAGCAGTTTTACTAGCGGGAGGCCCAACTCCTACGAGCAGTACTTC.

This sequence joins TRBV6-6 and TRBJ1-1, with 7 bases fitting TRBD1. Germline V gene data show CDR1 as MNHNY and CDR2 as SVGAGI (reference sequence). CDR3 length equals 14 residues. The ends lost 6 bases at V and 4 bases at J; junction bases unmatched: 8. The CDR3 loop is CASRSGGGSTEAFF. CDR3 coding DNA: TGTGCCAGCAGGTCAGGGGGAGGGAGCACTGAAGCTTTCTTT.

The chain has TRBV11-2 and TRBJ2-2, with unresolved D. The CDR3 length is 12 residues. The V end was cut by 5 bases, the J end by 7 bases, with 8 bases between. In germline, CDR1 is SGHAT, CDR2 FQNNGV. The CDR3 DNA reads TGTGCCAGCAGCGCGCGTGGCGGGGAGCTGTTTTTT. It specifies CASSARGGELFF. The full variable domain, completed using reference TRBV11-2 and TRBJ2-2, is EAGVAQSPRYKIIEKRQSVAFWCNPISGHATLYWYQQILGQGPKLLIQFQNNGVVDDSQLPKDRFSAERLKGVDSTLKIQPAKLEDSAVYLCASSARGGELFFGEGSRLTVL.

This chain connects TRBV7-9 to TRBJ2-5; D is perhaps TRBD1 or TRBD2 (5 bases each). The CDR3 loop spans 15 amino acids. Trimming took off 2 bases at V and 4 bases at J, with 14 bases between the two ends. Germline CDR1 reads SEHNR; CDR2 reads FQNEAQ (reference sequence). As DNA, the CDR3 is TGTGCCAGCAGCTTAAACGGTGAGGGGCGAGAGACCCAGTACTTC. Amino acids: CASSLNGEGRETQYF.

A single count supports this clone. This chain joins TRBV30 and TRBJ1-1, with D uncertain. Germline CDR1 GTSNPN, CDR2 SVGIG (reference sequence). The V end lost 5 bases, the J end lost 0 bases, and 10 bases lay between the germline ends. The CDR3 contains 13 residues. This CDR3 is CAWFKAVNTEAFF. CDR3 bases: TGTGCCTGGTTCAAGGCAGTGAACACTGAAGCTTTCTTT.

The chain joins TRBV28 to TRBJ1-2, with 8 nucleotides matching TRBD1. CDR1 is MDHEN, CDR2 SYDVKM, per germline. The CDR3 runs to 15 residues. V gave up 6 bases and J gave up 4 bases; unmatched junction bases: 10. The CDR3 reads CASRPTGTGTYGYTF. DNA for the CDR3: TGTGCCAGCAGACCGACCGGGACAGGAACCTATGGCTACACCTTC.

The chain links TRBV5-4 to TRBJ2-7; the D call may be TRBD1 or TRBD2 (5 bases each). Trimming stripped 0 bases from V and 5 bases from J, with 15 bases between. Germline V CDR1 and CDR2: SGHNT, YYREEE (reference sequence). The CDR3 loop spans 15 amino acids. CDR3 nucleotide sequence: TGTGCCAGCAGCTTGGCCCCTAGCAGGGAAAACGAGCAGTACTTC. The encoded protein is CASSLAPSRENEQYF.

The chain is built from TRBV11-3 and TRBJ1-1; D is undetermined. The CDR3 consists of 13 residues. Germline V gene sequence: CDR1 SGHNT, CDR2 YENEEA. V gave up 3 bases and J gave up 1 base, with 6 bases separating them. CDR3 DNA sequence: TGTGCCAGCAGCTTTACAGCGAACACTGAAGCTTTCTTT. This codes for CASSFTANTEAFF.

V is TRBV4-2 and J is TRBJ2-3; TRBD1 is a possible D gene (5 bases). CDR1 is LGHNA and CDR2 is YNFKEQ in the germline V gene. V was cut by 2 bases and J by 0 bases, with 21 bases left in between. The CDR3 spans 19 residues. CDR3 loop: CASSQKAQGALTSTDTQYF. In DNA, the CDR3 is TGTGCCAGCAGCCAAAAGGCCCAGGGCGCCCTTACAAGCACAGATACGCAGTATTTT.

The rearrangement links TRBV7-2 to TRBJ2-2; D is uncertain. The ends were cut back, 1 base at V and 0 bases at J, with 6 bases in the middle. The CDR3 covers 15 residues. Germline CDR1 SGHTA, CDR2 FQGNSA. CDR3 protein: CASSLGTSNTGELFF. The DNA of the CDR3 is TGTGCCAGCAGCTTAGGGACGTCGAACACCGGGGAGCTGTTTTTT. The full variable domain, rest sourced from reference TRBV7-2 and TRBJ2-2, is GAGVSQSPSNKVTEKGKDVELRCDPISGHTALYWYRQSLGQGLEFLIYFQGNSAPDKSGLPSDRFSAERTGGSVSTLTIQRTQQEDSAVYLCASSLGTSNTGELFFGEGSRLTVL.

The CDR3 loop reads CASSPTGQGNGYTF. Here the CDR3 DNA reads TGTGCCAGCAGTCCCACGGGACAGGGGAATGGCTACACCTTC. The gene calls are TRBV6-6 and TRBJ1-2; 10 nucleotides line up with TRBD1. CDR3 length equals 14 residues. Trimming at V came to 5 bases and at J to 6 bases, leaving 6 bases not matched to a gene. Germline loops: CDR1 MNHNY, CDR2 SVGAGI (reference sequence).

CDR3 residues: CASSLDYRNSYGYTF. CDR3 nucleotides: TGTGCCAGCAGCTTAGATTACAGGAATTCGTATGGCTACACCTTC. The chain has TRBV7-8 and TRBJ1-2; TRBD1 might be the D (5 bases). CDR1 SGHVS and CDR2 FQNEAQ come from the germline V gene. V lost 1 base and J lost 5, with 14 bases in between. This CDR3 is built from 15 residues.

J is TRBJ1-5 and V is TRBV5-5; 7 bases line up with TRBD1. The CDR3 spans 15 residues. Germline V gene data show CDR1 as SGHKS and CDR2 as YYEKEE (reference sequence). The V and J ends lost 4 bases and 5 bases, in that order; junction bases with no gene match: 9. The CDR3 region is CASSLTGDRDQPQHF. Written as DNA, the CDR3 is TGTGCCAGCAGCCTAACCGGAGACAGGGATCAGCCCCAGCATTTT.

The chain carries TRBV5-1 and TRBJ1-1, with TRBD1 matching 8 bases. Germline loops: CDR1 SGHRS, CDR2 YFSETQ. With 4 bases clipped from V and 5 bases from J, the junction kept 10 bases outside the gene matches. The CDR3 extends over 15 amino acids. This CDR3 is CASSGERQGRTEAFF. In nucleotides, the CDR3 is TGCGCCAGCAGCGGGGAGCGACAGGGGCGGACTGAAGCTTTCTTT.

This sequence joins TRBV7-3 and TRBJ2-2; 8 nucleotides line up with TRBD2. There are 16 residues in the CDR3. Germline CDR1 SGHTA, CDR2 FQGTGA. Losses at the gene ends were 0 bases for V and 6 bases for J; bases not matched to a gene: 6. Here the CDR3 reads CASSLTVSGRPGELFF. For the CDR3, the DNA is TGTGCCAGCAGCTTAACGGTCAGCGGGAGACCCGGGGAGCTGTTTTTT.

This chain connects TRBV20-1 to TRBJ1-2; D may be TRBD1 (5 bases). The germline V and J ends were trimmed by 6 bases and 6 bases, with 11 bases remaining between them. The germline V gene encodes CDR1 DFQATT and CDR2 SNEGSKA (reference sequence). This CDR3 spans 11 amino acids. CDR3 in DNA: TGCAGTGCCCCAGGCAGGGATGGCTACACCTTC. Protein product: CSAPGRDGYTF.

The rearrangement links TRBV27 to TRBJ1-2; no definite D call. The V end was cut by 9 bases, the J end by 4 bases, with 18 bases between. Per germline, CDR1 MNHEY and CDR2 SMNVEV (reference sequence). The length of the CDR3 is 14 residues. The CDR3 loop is CASKAPGWGYGYTF. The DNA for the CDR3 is TGTGCCAGTAAAGCGCCCGGATGGGGCTATGGCTACACCTTC.

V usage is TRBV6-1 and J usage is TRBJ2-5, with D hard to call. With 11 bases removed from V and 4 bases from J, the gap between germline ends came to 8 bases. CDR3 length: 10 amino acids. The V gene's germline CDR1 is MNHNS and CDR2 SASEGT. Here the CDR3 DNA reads TGTGCCGGCACGGGAGAGACCCAGTACTTC. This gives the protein CAGTGETQYF.